One T cell receptor (beta chain) is described in this entry. Its antigen is not known. This sample was included in a study of blood T cells in healthy people across ages. Study results and caveats: Whereas aged donors had fewer naive CD4+ cells, long-lived donors had more of them and higher diversity. Researchers said unsorted PBMCs prevented a conclusive naive versus antigen-experienced comparison.

Alongside a J-beta primer mix, a sample-barcoded 5' primer served in a second PCR lasting about 7 to 12 cycles. Every single cDNA molecule received a tag from a template-switch adaptor with 12 random nucleotides. Any given sample supplied a minimum of 3 million CDR3-containing paired-end reads. TCRdb analysed the 5' RACE reads with MiXCR anew, one entry per CDR3 protein. The sample gives 800,000 or so distinct CDR3 sequences, about 62% of which show up once; about 27% is in the top ten. The CDR3 consists of 18 residues. Germline CDR1 and CDR2: ENHRY and SYGVKD. The sequence was collected from a man aged 30-40 years in good health. Sequencing was carried out using blood. J is TRBJ2-1 and V is TRBV10-3; 16 bases are a match to TRBD2. TRBJ2-7 matches the DNA end more closely, so the J call is doubtful. CDR3 region: CAITPGTSGGVSYNEQYF. The DNA for the CDR3 is TGTGCCATCACCCCGGGGACTAGCGGGGGGGTCTCCTACAATGAGCAGTACTTC.